This TCR beta chain appears in the sequencing data of a study of CD8 T cells in Susac syndrome. Reverse transcription of about 0.45 to 1 ug RNA was performed with random hexamers. TCRdb analysed the immunoSEQ multiplex PCR reads with MiXCR anew, one entry per CDR3 protein. This table holds under 200,000 distinct CDR3 sequences, around 95% found once. CDR1 and CDR2 (germline): MNHEY, SVGAGI. J lost 3 bases, V lost 10 bases, and 4 bases had no gene match. This CDR3 comprises 13 residues. The TCR sequence derives from a human donor in good health. The chain has TRBV6-5 and TRBJ1-2; TRBD1 matches 11 bases. Sequenced: CD4+ T cells from PBMCs. The CDR3: CATRTGGDYGYTF. The CDR3 DNA follows: TGTGCCACCCGGACAGGGGGCGACTATGGCTACACCTTC.